This TCR beta chain was sequenced for a study of identical twins. One entry per CDR3 protein, called by TCRdb with MiXCR from the 5' RACE reads. The sample holds more than 350,000 distinct CDR3 sequences; around 9% are singletons and the top ten take under 10%. This clonotype turned up a few times. The V gene lost 1 base and the J gene lost 6 bases, with 18 bases spanning the gap. This CDR3 spans 16 amino acids. The germline CDR1 and CDR2 sequences are SGHVS and FNYEAQ. The chain links TRBV7-6 to TRBJ1-1, with D tentatively TRBD1 (6 bases). The sequenced sample consisted of naive T cells sorted from blood. This clonotype was sampled from a woman between 45 and 65 years old in good health. This chain's CDR3 is CASSLEDSHRGAEAFF. In nucleotides, the CDR3 is TGTGCCAGCAGCTTAGAGGACAGCCACCGAGGGGCTGAAGCTTTCTTT.